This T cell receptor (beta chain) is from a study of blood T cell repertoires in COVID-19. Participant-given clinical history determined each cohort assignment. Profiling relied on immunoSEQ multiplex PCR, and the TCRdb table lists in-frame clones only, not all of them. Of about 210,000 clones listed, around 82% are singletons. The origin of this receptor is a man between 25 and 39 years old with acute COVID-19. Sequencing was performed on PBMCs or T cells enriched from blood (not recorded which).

The CDR3 DNA reads as TGTGCCAGTTCCACAGTGGACACTGAAGCTTTCTTT. This encodes CASSTVDTEAFF. J is TRBJ1-1 and V is TRBV19; no firm D call. The CDR3 consists of 12 residues. Germline V CDR1 and CDR2: LNHDA, SQIVND (reference sequence). Trimming shortened V by 8 bases and J by 3 bases, and 10 bases separated the two germline ends.